The rows below give T cell receptor beta chains drawn from one sample of a study of blood T cell repertoires in COVID-19. The method was immunoSEQ multiplex PCR; TCRdb's version includes in-frame clones alone and lacks a portion of them. Here the sample spans 200,000 to 250,000 clones, around 80% being singletons. Sequenced: peripheral blood. The source of these receptors is a woman aged 80 or over with acute or convalescent COVID-19. CDR3s include the opening cysteine and the closing phenylalanine or tryptophan. The D gene is left open where the match is weak. Not all rows give a size; the values are once, few, many and, for expanded clones, a class.

clone_size j_call v_call d_call cdr3_nt cdr3_aa
. TRBJ2-1 TRBV23-1 TRBD2 TGCGCCAGCAGCCAACAATTAGCGGGGGGCCGAATAGAGCAGTTCTTC CASSQQLAGGRIEQFF
. TRBJ2-1 TRBV5-1 . TGCGCCAGCAGCTTAAGCGGGTCTCCCTACAATGAGCAGTTCTTC CASSLSGSPYNEQFF
. TRBJ1-5 TRBV19 TRBD1 TGTGCCAGTAGTGTGCTAGGGGGCGCAGGGCAGCCCCAGCATTTT CASSVLGGAGQPQHF
. TRBJ1-1 TRBV6-6 TRBD1 TGTGCCAGCATCGGACAGGGGAACACTGAAGCTTTCTTT CASIGQGNTEAFF
. TRBJ1-1 TRBV6-6 . TGTGCCAGCAGTTACCCTGGACTTAACACTGAAGCTTTCTTT CASSYPGLNTEAFF
few TRBJ2-1 TRBV5-4 TRBD1 TGTGCCAGCAGCTTGGACAGGGGGTACAATGAGCAGTTCTTC CASSLDRGYNEQFF
few TRBJ2-7 TRBV6-2/TRBV6-3 . TGTGCCAGCAGTTACTCCCGGACAGAGGGCTACGAGCAGTACTTC CASSYSRTEGYEQYF
. TRBJ1-4 TRBV5-4 . TGTGCCAGCAGCTTGGACCAGGGAGGGGAAAAACTGTTTTTT CASSLDQGGEKLFF
. TRBJ2-7 TRBV5-6 TRBD2 TGTGCCAGCAGCTTAAGACTAGCGGGAGTCGAGCAGTACTTC CASSLRLAGVEQYF
. TRBJ2-7 TRBV6-2/TRBV6-3 TRBD1 TGTGCCAGCAGTTCGGCGGGACAGGGTACCTACGAGCAGTACTTC CASSSAGQGTYEQYF
. TRBJ2-1 TRBV7-2 . TGTGCCAGCAGCTTAGCGCAGGGTAGGAATGAGCAGTTCTTC CASSLAQGRNEQFF
. TRBJ2-5 TRBV10-3 TRBD2 TGTGCCAGTGGGACTAGCGGGAGCGAGGAGACCCAGTACTTC CASGTSGSEETQYF
few TRBJ2-2 TRBV4-3 TRBD2 TGCGCCAGCAGCCCAGTGGGGGGGTCTGTCACCGGGGAGCTGTTTTTT CASSPVGGSVTGELFF
. TRBJ1-6 TRBV10-3 . TGTGCCATACAGGCCAGGGCCGGGGGTTCACCCCTCCACTTT CAIQARAGGSPLHF
. TRBJ1-4 TRBV27 TRBD1 TGTGCCAGCAGGCTACAGGGGCCTATTTCTAATGAAAAACTGTTTTTT CASRLQGPISNEKLFF
. TRBJ1-1 TRBV7-8 . TGTGCCAGCAGCTTAGTGGGGGCCTCGGGCTCTGAAGCTTTCTTT CASSLVGASGSEAFF
. TRBJ2-1 TRBV5-8 . TGTGCCAGCAGCAGGGGACTCCAAACCTACAATGAGCAGTTCTTC CASSRGLQTYNEQFF
. TRBJ2-7 TRBV19 . TGTGCCAGTAGTAGCGGATACTACGAGCAGTACTTC CASSSGYYEQYF
. TRBJ2-1 TRBV4-3 TRBD2 TGCGCCAGCAGCCAAGATGTGCTAGCGGCGCGCAATGAGCAGTTCTTC CASSQDVLAARNEQFF
. TRBJ1-2 TRBV15 . TGTGCCACCAGCAGCGGGACATCCTATGGCTACACCTTC CATSSGTSYGYTF
. TRBJ1-6 TRBV3-1/TRBV3-2 . TGTGCCAGCAGAGAAGAGGGAGGGATGGGTTCACCCCTCCACTTT CASREEGGMGSPLHF